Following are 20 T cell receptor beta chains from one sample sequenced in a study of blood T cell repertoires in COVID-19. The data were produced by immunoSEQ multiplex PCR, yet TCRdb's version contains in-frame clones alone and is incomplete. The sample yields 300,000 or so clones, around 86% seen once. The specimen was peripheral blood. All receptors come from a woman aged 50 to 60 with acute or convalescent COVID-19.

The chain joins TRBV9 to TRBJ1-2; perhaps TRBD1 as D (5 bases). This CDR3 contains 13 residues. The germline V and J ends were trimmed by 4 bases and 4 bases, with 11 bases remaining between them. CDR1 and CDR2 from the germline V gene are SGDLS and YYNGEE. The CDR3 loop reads CASSPSGGYGYTF. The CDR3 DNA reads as TGTGCCAGCAGCCCGTCCGGGGGCTATGGCTACACCTTC.

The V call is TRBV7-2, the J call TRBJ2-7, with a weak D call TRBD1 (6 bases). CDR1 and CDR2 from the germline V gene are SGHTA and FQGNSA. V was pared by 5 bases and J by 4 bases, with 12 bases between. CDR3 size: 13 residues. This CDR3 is CASSARQAYEQYF. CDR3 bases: TGTGCCAGCAGCGCCCGACAGGCGTACGAGCAGTACTTC.

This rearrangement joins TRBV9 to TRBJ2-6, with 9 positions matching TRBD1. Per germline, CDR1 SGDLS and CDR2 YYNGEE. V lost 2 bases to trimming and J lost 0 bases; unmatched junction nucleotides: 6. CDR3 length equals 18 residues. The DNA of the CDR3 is TGTGCCAGCAGCGTCCCACAGGGGGCAGCCTCTGGGGCCAACGTCCTGACTTTC. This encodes CASSVPQGAASGANVLTF.

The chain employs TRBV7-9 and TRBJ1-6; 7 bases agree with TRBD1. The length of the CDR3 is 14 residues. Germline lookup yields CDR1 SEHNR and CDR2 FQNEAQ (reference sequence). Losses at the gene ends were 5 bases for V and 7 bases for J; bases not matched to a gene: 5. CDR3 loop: CASSPTGENSPLHF. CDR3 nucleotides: TGTGCCAGCAGCCCTACAGGGGAAAATTCACCCCTCCACTTT.

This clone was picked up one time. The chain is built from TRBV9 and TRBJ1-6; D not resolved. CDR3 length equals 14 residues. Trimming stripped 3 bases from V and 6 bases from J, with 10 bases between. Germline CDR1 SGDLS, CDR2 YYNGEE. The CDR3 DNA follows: TGTGCCAGCAGCGGAACCAGTGGTAATTCACCCCTCCACTTT. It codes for CASSGTSGNSPLHF.

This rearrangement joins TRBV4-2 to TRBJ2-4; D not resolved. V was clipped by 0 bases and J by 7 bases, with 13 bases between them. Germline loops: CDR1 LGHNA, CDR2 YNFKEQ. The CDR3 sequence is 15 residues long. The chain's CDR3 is CASSQDPQTWNIQYF. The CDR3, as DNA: TGTGCCAGCAGCCAAGATCCTCAAACATGGAACATTCAGTACTTC.

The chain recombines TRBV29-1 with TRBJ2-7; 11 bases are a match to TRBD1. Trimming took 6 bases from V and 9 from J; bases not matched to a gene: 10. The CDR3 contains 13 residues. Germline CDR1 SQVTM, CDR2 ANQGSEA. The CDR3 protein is CSVPGTGGNRQYF. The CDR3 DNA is TGCAGCGTACCGGGGACAGGGGGAAATCGGCAGTACTTC.

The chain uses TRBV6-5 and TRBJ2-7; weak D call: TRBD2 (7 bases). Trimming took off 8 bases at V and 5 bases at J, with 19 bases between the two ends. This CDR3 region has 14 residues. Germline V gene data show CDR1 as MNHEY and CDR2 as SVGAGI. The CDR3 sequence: CASGGAAGRNEQYF. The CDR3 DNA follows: TGTGCCAGCGGGGGGGCTGCGGGAAGAAACGAGCAGTACTTC.

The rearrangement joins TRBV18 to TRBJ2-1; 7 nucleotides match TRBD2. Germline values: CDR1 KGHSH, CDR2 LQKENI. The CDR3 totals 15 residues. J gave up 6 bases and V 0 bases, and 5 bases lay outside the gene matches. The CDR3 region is CASSPPRLAINEQFF. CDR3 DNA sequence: TGTGCCAGCTCACCACCGCGACTAGCAATCAATGAGCAGTTCTTC.

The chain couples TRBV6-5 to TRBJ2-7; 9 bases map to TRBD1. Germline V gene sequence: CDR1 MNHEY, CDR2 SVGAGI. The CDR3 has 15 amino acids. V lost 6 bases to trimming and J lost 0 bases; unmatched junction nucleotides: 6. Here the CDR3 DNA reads TGTGCCAGCAGAACAGGGGGCAGGAGCTCCTACGAGCAGTACTTC. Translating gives CASRTGGRSSYEQYF.

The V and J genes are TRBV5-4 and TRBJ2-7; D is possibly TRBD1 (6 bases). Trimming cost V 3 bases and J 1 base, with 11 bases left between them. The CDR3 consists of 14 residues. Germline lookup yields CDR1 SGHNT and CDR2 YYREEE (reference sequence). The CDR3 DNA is TGTGCCAGCAGCTCCCGGACAGCTTCCTACGAGCAGTACTTC. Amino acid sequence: CASSSRTASYEQYF.

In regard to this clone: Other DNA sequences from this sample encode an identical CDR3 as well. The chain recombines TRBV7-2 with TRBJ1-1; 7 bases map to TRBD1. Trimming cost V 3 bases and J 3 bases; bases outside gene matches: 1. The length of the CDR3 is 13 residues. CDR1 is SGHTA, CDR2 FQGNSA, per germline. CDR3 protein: CASSFDRDTEAFF. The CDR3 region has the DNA TGTGCCAGCAGCTTTGACAGGGACACTGAAGCTTTCTTT.

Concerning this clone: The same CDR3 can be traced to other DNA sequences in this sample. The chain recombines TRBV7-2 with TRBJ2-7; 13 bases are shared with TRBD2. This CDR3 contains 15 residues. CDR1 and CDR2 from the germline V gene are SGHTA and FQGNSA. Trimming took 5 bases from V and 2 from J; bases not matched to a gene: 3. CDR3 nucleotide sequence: TGTGCCAGCAGCCCACTAGCGGGAGGGCCCTACGAGCAGTACTTC. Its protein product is CASSPLAGGPYEQYF.

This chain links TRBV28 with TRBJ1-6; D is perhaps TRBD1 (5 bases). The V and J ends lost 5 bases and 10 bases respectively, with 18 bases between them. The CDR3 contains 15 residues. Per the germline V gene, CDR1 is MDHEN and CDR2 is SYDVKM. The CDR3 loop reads CASSHSGRAESPLHF. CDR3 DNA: TGTGCCAGCAGTCACTCAGGGCGTGCGGAATCACCCCTCCACTTT.

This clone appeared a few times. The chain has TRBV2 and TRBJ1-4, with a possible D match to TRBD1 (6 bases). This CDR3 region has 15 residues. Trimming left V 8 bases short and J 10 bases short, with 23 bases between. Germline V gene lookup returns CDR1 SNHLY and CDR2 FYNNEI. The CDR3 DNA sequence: TGTGCCAGCGGTAAAAAGGGGGACGGAGGTGGAAAACTGTTTTTT. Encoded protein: CASGKKGDGGGKLFF.

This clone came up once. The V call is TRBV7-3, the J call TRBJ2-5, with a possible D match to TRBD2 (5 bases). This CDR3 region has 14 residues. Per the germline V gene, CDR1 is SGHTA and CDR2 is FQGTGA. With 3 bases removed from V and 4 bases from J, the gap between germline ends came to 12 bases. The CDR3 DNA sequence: TGTGCCAGCAGCTTTAGCCGGAGCGGAGAGACCCAGTACTTC. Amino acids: CASSFSRSGETQYF.

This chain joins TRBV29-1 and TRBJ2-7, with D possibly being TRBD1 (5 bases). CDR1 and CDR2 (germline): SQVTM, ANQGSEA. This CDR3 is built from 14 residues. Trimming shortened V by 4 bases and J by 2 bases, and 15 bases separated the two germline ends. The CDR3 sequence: CSVAVRDRTYEQYF. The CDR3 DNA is TGCAGCGTTGCTGTCAGGGATCGGACCTACGAGCAGTACTTC.

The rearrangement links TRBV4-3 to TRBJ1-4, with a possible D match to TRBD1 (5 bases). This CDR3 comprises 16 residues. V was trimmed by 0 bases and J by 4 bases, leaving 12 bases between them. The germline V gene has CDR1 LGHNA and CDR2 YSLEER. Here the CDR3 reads CASSQDKRGFNEKLFF. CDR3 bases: TGCGCCAGCAGCCAAGACAAAAGGGGTTTTAATGAAAAACTGTTTTTT.

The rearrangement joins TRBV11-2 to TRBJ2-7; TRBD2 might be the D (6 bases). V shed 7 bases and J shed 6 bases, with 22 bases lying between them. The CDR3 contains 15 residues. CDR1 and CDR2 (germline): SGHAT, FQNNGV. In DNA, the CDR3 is TGTGCCAGCAACACTTTCAGCGGGCCCGGGGGCGAGCAGTACTTC. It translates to CASNTFSGPGGEQYF.

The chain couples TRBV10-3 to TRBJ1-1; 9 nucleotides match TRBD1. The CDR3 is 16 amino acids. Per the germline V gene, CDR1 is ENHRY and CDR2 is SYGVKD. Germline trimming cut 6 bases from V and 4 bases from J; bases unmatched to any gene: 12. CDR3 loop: CAIRIDRGGFRTEAFF. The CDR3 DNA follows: TGTGCCATCAGAATAGACAGGGGGGGTTTTCGCACTGAAGCTTTCTTT.